Shown below are 21 T cell receptor beta chains from a single sample sequenced in a study of T cells in Graves' hyperthyroidism and ophthalmopathy. The investigators amplified TCR beta CDR3 regions from RNA transcripts. The HTBI set primed first-round TCR CDR3 RT-PCR. Each CDR3 protein gets one entry after TCRdb re-called the multiplex PCR reads with MiXCR. The sample lists under 65,000 distinct CDR3 sequences; around 53% were seen once. Material for sequencing was blood. The receptors originated from a woman aged 60-70 years with Graves' ophthalmopathy.

The rearrangement links TRBV20-1 to TRBJ2-7, with a possible D match to TRBD1 (5 bases). V was trimmed by 5 bases and J by 3 bases, leaving 8 bases between them. The CDR3 has 11 amino acids. Germline lookup yields CDR1 DFQATT and CDR2 SNEGSKA (reference sequence). CDR3: CSAPGIYEQYF. Here the CDR3 DNA reads TGCAGTGCTCCAGGGATCTACGAGCAGTACTTC.

V usage is TRBV10-2 and J usage is TRBJ2-1; D is possibly TRBD1 or TRBD2 (6 bases each). CDR3 length: 17 residues. Trimming shortened V by 0 bases and J by 3 bases, and 15 bases separated the two germline ends. Germline CDR1 WSHSY, CDR2 SAAADI. The CDR3 here is CASSESLARGGYNEQFF. DNA of the CDR3: TGCGCCAGCAGTGAGTCACTAGCTCGAGGGGGCTACAATGAGCAGTTCTTC.

This clonotype was counted ten times or more. J is TRBJ2-3 and V is TRBV6-1, with D unclear. The CDR3 consists of 17 residues. Germline CDR1 reads MNHNS; CDR2 reads SASEGT. Trimming cost V 1 base and J 6 bases, with 20 bases left between them. This CDR3 is CASSEVLSIIVTDTQYF. CDR3 DNA: TGTGCCAGCAGTGAAGTCCTCAGCATCATCGTTACCGATACGCAGTATTTT.

The chain couples TRBV25-1 to TRBJ1-2; the match to TRBD1 covers 7 bases. The CDR3 contains 14 residues. After removal of 4 bases from V and 6 bases from J, the junction contained 8 bases not matched to a gene. CDR1 MGHDK and CDR2 SYGVNS come from the germline V gene. This chain's CDR3 is CASSVTTGWDGYTF. The CDR3 DNA sequence: TGTGCCAGCAGTGTCACGACAGGGTGGGATGGCTACACCTTC.

This clonotype was detected only once. The chain has TRBV10-3 and TRBJ2-1; TRBD1 is a possible D gene (5 bases). Trimming left V 5 bases short and J 9 bases short, with 8 bases between. This CDR3 comprises 11 residues. The germline V gene has CDR1 ENHRY and CDR2 SYGVKD. CDR3 sequence: CAISTTGEQFF. CDR3 bases: TGTGCCATCAGTACTACAGGTGAGCAGTTCTTC.

The chain employs TRBV7-3 and TRBJ2-2; 9 bases map to TRBD1. The CDR3 covers 15 residues. Germline-derived CDR1 and CDR2 are SGHTA and FQGTGA. The V and J ends lost 5 bases and 6 bases, in that order; junction bases with no gene match: 7. The chain's CDR3 is CASSPWDRESGELFF. In nucleotides, the CDR3 is TGTGCCAGCAGCCCTTGGGACAGGGAATCCGGGGAGCTGTTTTTT.

This clonotype showed up many times. A read error may produce the germline difference seen at one junction end. The rearrangement uses TRBV7-6 and TRBJ2-5; the match to TRBD1 covers 10 bases. CDR1 is SGHVS and CDR2 is FNYEAQ in the germline V gene. This CDR3 region has 14 residues. The CDR3 protein is CVSSLGTGVETQYF. CDR3 bases: TGTGTCAGCAGCTTGGGGACAGGGGTCGAGACCCAGTACTTC.

The chain carries TRBV7-3 and TRBJ1-2; D not certain. CDR1 is SGHTA, CDR2 FQGTGA, per germline. V gave up 5 bases and J gave up 4 bases, with 14 bases separating them. The CDR3 is 14 residues long. The CDR3 loop reads CASSSIGSSYGYTF. CDR3 coding DNA: TGTGCCAGCAGCAGCATCGGGAGTAGCTATGGCTACACCTTC. The full variable domain, with the rest looked up from reference TRBV7-3 and TRBJ1-2, is GAGVSQTPSNKVTEKGKYVELRCDPISGHTALYWYRQSLGQGPEFLIYFQGTGAADDSGLPNDRFFAVRPEGSVSTLKIQRTERGDSAVYLCASSSIGSSYGYTFGSGTRLTVV.

This clonotype was seen ten or more times. V usage is TRBV12-3 or TRBV12-4 and J usage is TRBJ1-2; the D gene is possibly TRBD1 (5 bases). The CDR3 sequence is 15 residues long. Trimming took off 5 bases at V and 8 bases at J, with 21 bases between the two ends. CDR3 region: CASSLQDRGARGYTF. CDR3 nucleotide sequence: TGTGCCAGCAGTCTTCAAGACCGGGGCGCAAGGGGCTACACCTTC.

This clonotype was seen many times. The J gene is TRBJ1-4, the V gene TRBV4-3; no firm D call. CDR1 and CDR2 from the germline V gene are LGHNA and YSLEER. The CDR3 consists of 15 residues. V shed 0 bases and J shed 7 bases, with 12 bases lying between them. The CDR3 region has the DNA TGCGCCAGCAGCCAAGATCTCTATAGGGTTGAAAAACTGTTTTTT. Amino acids: CASSQDLYRVEKLFF.

The rearrangement uses TRBV6-5 and TRBJ2-7; TRBD1 is a possible D gene (6 bases). CDR3 size: 16 residues. Trimming pared 2 bases from V and 2 bases from J, leaving 16 bases between. Per the germline V gene, CDR1 is MNHEY and CDR2 is SVGAGI. The CDR3 loop reads CASSYGATGTAYEQYF. CDR3 in DNA: TGTGCCAGCAGTTACGGCGCGACAGGAACCGCCTACGAGCAGTACTTC.

This clonotype was counted ten times or more. The chain carries TRBV19 and TRBJ2-2; a possible D gene is TRBD2 (6 bases). The CDR3 runs to 17 residues. V lost 5 bases, J lost 2 bases, and 18 bases lay in between. Germline loops: CDR1 LNHDA, CDR2 SQIVND (reference sequence). The DNA for the CDR3 is TGTGCCAGTAGTCAGATCAGGGTAGGACTAAACACCGGGGAGCTGTTTTTT. Amino acid sequence: CASSQIRVGLNTGELFF.

This chain links TRBV20-1 with TRBJ2-7, with D possibly called TRBD1 or TRBD2 (5 bases each). The V and J ends lost 3 bases and 6 bases respectively, with 12 bases between them. CDR3 length: 12 residues. CDR1 and CDR2 (germline): DFQATT, SNEGSKA (reference sequence). This CDR3 is CSARGEGPEQYF. The CDR3 nucleotides read TGCAGTGCTAGGGGGGAAGGTCCCGAGCAGTACTTC.

This clonotype occurred many times. The V gene is TRBV11-2, the J gene TRBJ1-2; D call uncertain. V was pared by 7 bases and J by 4 bases, with 13 bases between. The CDR3 has 13 amino acids. Germline values: CDR1 SGHAT, CDR2 FQNNGV. Here the CDR3 reads CASTNHQFYGYTF. CDR3 nucleotides: TGTGCCAGCACTAACCATCAGTTCTATGGCTACACCTTC. The full variable domain, in which reference TRBV11-2 and TRBJ1-2 provide the parts outside the CDR3, is EAGVAQSPRYKIIEKRQSVAFWCNPISGHATLYWYQQILGQGPKLLIQFQNNGVVDDSQLPKDRFSAERLKGVDSTLKIQPAKLEDSAVYLCASTNHQFYGYTFGSGTRLTVV.

This clonotype was counted many times. The rearrangement links TRBV2 to TRBJ2-2; D possibly matches TRBD1 or TRBD2 (5 bases each). Germline CDR1 and CDR2: SNHLY and FYNNEI. The CDR3 is 16 residues long. Trimming took 7 bases from V and 0 from J, leaving 15 bases between them. The DNA of the CDR3 is TGTGCCAGCATGAAGTTGGGGACGTCGAACACCGGGGAGCTGTTTTTT. Translation gives CASMKLGTSNTGELFF.

This clonotype has at least ten counts. V usage is TRBV7-8 and J usage is TRBJ2-1; D call uncertain. The V gene lost 1 base and the J gene lost 9 bases, with 13 bases spanning the gap. The CDR3 contains 14 residues. Germline V CDR1 and CDR2: SGHVS, FQNEAQ. CDR3 sequence: CASSLDGLRAEQFF. The CDR3 region has the DNA TGTGCCAGCAGCTTAGACGGGCTAAGGGCTGAGCAGTTCTTC.

The sample holds a few counts of this clonotype. The J gene is TRBJ2-7, the V gene TRBV20-1; D is unresolved. V was cut by 4 bases and J by 0 bases, with 10 bases left in between. CDR1 is DFQATT and CDR2 is SNEGSKA in the germline V gene (reference sequence). The CDR3 has 13 amino acids. This chain's CDR3 is CSATPDTSYEQYF. CDR3 DNA sequence: TGCAGTGCTACCCCCGACACCTCCTACGAGCAGTACTTC.

This clonotype was recorded once. The chain employs TRBV25-1 and TRBJ2-7; 7 bases fit TRBD2. This CDR3 is 14 amino acids long. J was trimmed by 1 base and V by 4 bases; bases with no gene match: 4. Germline-derived CDR1 and CDR2 are MGHDK and SYGVNS. The DNA of the CDR3 is TGTGCCAGCAGTGCTAGCGGAGTTTCCTACGAGCAGTACTTC. It translates to CASSASGVSYEQYF.

The V gene is TRBV5-4, the J gene TRBJ1-1; unclear D gene. Germline CDR1 reads SGHNT; CDR2 reads YYREEE (reference sequence). This CDR3 region has 16 residues. Trimming shortened V by 1 base and J by 5 bases, and 18 bases separated the two germline ends. This CDR3 is CASSLSRVSPETEAFF. In DNA form, the CDR3 reads TGTGCCAGCAGCTTGTCGCGGGTCTCGCCGGAAACTGAAGCTTTCTTT.

This clonotype was counted at least ten times. This chain uses TRBV6-1 with TRBJ2-7; D may be TRBD1 or TRBD2 (5 bases each). This CDR3 comprises 16 residues. Trimming took 1 base from V and 2 from J, leaving 15 bases between them. Germline CDR1 is MNHNS and CDR2 is SASEGT. CDR3 residues: CASSEERAGSTYEQYF. The CDR3 DNA sequence: TGTGCCAGCAGTGAAGAGAGGGCAGGGAGCACCTACGAGCAGTACTTC.

This chain connects TRBV10-1 to TRBJ2-5; D perhaps matches TRBD1 (6 bases). V shed 0 bases and J shed 5 bases, with 13 bases lying between them. This CDR3 spans 15 amino acids. Germline V CDR1 and CDR2: WNHNN, SYGVQD (reference sequence). Written as DNA, the CDR3 is TGCGCCAGCAGTGAGTCCTCGACAGGACGGGAGACCCAGTACTTC. Translation: CASSESSTGRETQYF.